This TCR beta chain was sequenced during a study of T cells after yellow fever vaccination (dated by TCRdb to the late 2010s). Describing the broader study: The SMART-Seq v4 Ultra Low Input RNA kit was used to prepare libraries from fractions with low cell numbers. To follow T-cell clones before and after primary and booster YFV17D yellow fever vaccination, bulk TCR alpha and beta repertoires were sequenced over time. The cohort comprised two healthy male donors, one aged 18 to 29 and one aged 30 to 40 years. Blood was collected at multiple timepoints before and after primary and secondary immunization, and bulk PBMC replicates and cell subsets were isolated. Broad study findings and their caveats: A small share of clonotypes was detected in both CD4 and CD8 compartments, with the overlap likely arising from convergent recombination. Compared with the primary T-cell response, the secondary T-cell response was faster but weaker, reaching its peak on day 5 rather than on day 15. Computational filtering was required because FACS-sorted repertoires could contain abundant contaminating clonotypes from the bulk population. After the booster, most of the clones that had expanded following primary vaccination were detected again (96% of CD4 and more than 85% of CD8), which suggests that memory was broadly maintained. Because the study included only a couple of donors, the extent to which the findings can be generalized is limited.

In the paper's terms, the treatment or condition label means: live attenuated yellow fever vaccine strain. A standard Ficoll-Paque protocol was used to isolate PBMCs from peripheral blood. Dynabeads CD4 and CD8 positive selection kits were used to isolate CD4 and CD8 T-cell fractions. TriZol was used to extract RNA from bulk PBMCs, CD4 and CD8 fractions, and dextramer-positive and dextramer-negative fractions. The instrument was an Illumina NovaSeq 6000. TCR cDNA was synthesized by 5'RACE template switching, through which a universal primer site and unique molecular identifiers were introduced. Priming for cDNA synthesis came from both the TCR alpha and TCR beta constant segments. Library amplification used two PCR steps, and the second PCR step added sample barcodes and sequencing adapters. Libraries were sequenced on Illumina HiSeq 2500 (2x100 bp) or NovaSeq (2x150 bp). Concerning the study's data processing: Demultiplexing of reads and collapsing into UMI consensus sequences were performed with MIGEC, and V(D)J alignment was carried out with MiXCR. Vaccine-responding clonotypes were defined with edgeR using replicate PBMC samples, requiring FDR below 0.01 and a log2 fold change above 5 up to day 15. CD4 or CD8 identity was assigned to each bulk clonotype according to whether the clonotype was present at higher abundance in the sequenced CD4 repertoire or the sequenced CD8 repertoire. The public reads were quality trimmed at Q25 with fastp and then assembled into clones with MiXCR by TCRdb, keeping productive beta chains. All rows with the same CDR3 protein become a single entry with the most common DNA and genes. The V and J calls and clone size are TCRdb's, not the authors'. Counted in this sample were about 340,000 distinct CDR3 sequences; around 13% of them appeared once. Together, the top ten hold 2.5% to 3.5% of the sample.

The CDR3, cysteine through phenylalanine, is 11 amino acids long. The read is trimmed to its CDR3 DNA, 33 bases read in frame from base 1. Looking up the germline V gene (reference sequence) yields CDR1 DFQATT and CDR2 SNEGSKA. V and J are truncated by 0 bases and 3 bases respectively, leaving an intervening sequence of 3 bases. This clonotype was seen only a few times. Its antigen target is currently unknown. No clone much larger than this one lies a single base away; base qualities are absent. The rearranged chain carries TRBV20-1 and TRBJ2-7, with the D gene not clear enough to name. The receptor comes from a man aged 18-30 years who received the YFV17D yellow fever vaccine. The specimen was CD4+ T cells sorted from PBMCs, collected 15 days after the yellow fever booster vaccination. The CDR3 region reads CSARDSYEQYF. The sequence in DNA is TGCAGTGCTAGAGACAGCTACGAGCAGTACTTC.